The clone carrying this T cell receptor beta chain was observed a few times. Its antigen is not known. This CDR3 has 13 residues. Germline loops: CDR1 PRHDT, CDR2 FYEKMQ (reference sequence). The ends were cut back, 5 bases at V and 5 bases at J, with 13 bases in the middle. One entry per CDR3 protein results from TCRdb running MiXCR on the 5' RACE reads. The sample shows 200,000 to 250,000 distinct CDR3 sequences, approximately 20% of them seen only once. The data were taken from a study of CD8 T cells in ankylosing spondylitis. Notes on the study in general: Blood from ankylosing spondylitis patients appeared to carry a characteristic roughly 8-variant TCR beta motif.

The sequencing input was blood, either unsorted or a sorted T cell fraction (not recorded which). This TCR derives from a male donor with ankylosing spondylitis. The rearrangement links TRBV13 to TRBJ2-7, with D uncertain. The chain's CDR3 is CASSDRKSHEQYF. CDR3 coding DNA: TGTGCCAGCAGCGACCGCAAGTCGCACGAGCAGTACTTC.